The rows below give T cell receptor beta chains drawn from one sample of a study of cytomegalovirus exposure and HLA in healthy donors. Clones were read by immunoSEQ multiplex PCR, and TCRdb kept only the in-frame ones, dropping some. The sample gives under 250,000 clones, less than 85% of which show up once; 0.63% is in the top ten. The material sequenced was PBMCs. Receptors originate from a man aged 18 to 30 in good health and CMV-seronegative. CDR3s include the opening cysteine and the closing phenylalanine or tryptophan. A D gene is named only where the DNA matches it firmly. Rows may omit the clone size; those that give it use once, few, many or a size class.

J gene: TRBJ1-1; clone size: NA; CDR3 length: 17; V gene: TRBV18; D gene: NA; CDR3 protein: CASSPPVRGGMNTEAFF; CDR3 DNA: TGTGCCAGCTCACCACCGGTTAGGGGGGGTATGAACACTGAAGCTTTCTTT
J gene: TRBJ1-4; clone size: few; CDR3 length: 12; V gene: TRBV6-5; D gene: TRBD1; CDR3 protein: CASSPDRTKLFF; CDR3 DNA: TGTGCCAGCAGTCCGGACAGGACAAAACTGTTTTTT
J gene: TRBJ1-2; clone size: NA; CDR3 length: 14; V gene: TRBV9; D gene: TRBD1; CDR3 protein: CASTRDRLASGYTF; CDR3 DNA: TGTGCCAGCACCAGGGACAGGTTGGCGTCTGGCTACACCTTC
J gene: TRBJ1-2; clone size: NA; CDR3 length: 15; V gene: TRBV18; D gene: NA; CDR3 protein: CASSPLDQGTGGYTF; CDR3 DNA: TGTGCCAGCTCACCACTGGATCAGGGTACTGGAGGCTACACCTTC
J gene: TRBJ2-3; clone size: NA; CDR3 length: 16; V gene: TRBV27; D gene: NA; CDR3 protein: CASSLSGGSRTDTQYF; CDR3 DNA: TGTGCCAGCAGTTTATCAGGCGGGTCCCGCACAGATACGCAGTATTTT
J gene: TRBJ2-3; clone size: NA; CDR3 length: 15; V gene: TRBV6-5; D gene: TRBD1; CDR3 protein: CASRLKGQHTDTQYF; CDR3 DNA: TGTGCCAGCAGACTAAAGGGACAGCACACAGATACGCAGTATTTT
J gene: TRBJ1-1; clone size: once; CDR3 length: 16; V gene: TRBV5-1; D gene: NA; CDR3 protein: CASSLGGGRKNTEAFF; CDR3 DNA: TGCGCCAGCAGCTTGGGTGGGGGGAGGAAGAACACTGAAGCTTTCTTT
J gene: TRBJ1-1; clone size: once; CDR3 length: 17; V gene: TRBV7-9; D gene: TRBD1; CDR3 protein: CASSLVASDRSRAEAFF; CDR3 DNA: TGTGCCAGCAGCTTAGTCGCCTCGGACAGGAGCAGGGCTGAAGCTTTCTTT
J gene: TRBJ2-3; clone size: NA; CDR3 length: 16; V gene: TRBV28; D gene: TRBD2; CDR3 protein: CASSPGSGSGWDTQYF; CDR3 DNA: TGTGCCAGCAGTCCCGGCAGCGGGAGCGGTTGGGATACGCAGTATTTT
J gene: TRBJ1-1; clone size: NA; CDR3 length: 12; V gene: TRBV6-6; D gene: NA; CDR3 protein: CASSYSTGEAFF; CDR3 DNA: TGTGCCAGCAGTTACTCTACGGGTGAAGCTTTCTTT
J gene: TRBJ1-1; clone size: NA; CDR3 length: 11; V gene: TRBV27; D gene: NA; CDR3 protein: CASRSNTEAFF; CDR3 DNA: TGTGCCAGCAGATCAAACACTGAAGCTTTCTTT
J gene: TRBJ2-6; clone size: NA; CDR3 length: 15; V gene: TRBV30; D gene: NA; CDR3 protein: CAWSVRYSGANVLTF; CDR3 DNA: TGTGCCTGGAGTGTACGGTACTCTGGGGCCAACGTCCTGACTTTC
J gene: TRBJ1-1; clone size: NA; CDR3 length: 13; V gene: TRBV28; D gene: TRBD1; CDR3 protein: CASIGGPNTEAFF; CDR3 DNA: TGTGCCAGCATAGGGGGCCCGAACACTGAAGCTTTCTTT
J gene: TRBJ1-5; clone size: few; CDR3 length: 14; V gene: TRBV2; D gene: TRBD1; CDR3 protein: CASSDGTGDQPQHF; CDR3 DNA: TGTGCCAGCAGCGACGGGACAGGGGATCAGCCCCAGCATTTT
J gene: TRBJ1-3; clone size: few; CDR3 length: 15; V gene: TRBV5-1; D gene: NA; CDR3 protein: CASSGGGSSGNTIYF; CDR3 DNA: TGCGCCAGCAGCGGGGGGGGTTCCTCTGGAAACACCATATATTTT
J gene: TRBJ2-3; clone size: few; CDR3 length: 21; V gene: TRBV30; D gene: NA; CDR3 protein: CAWSVLLYRDPSTGYTDTQYF; CDR3 DNA: TGTGCCTGGAGTGTACTTTTGTACCGAGACCCCTCGACAGGATACACAGATACGCAGTATTTT
J gene: TRBJ2-7; clone size: few; CDR3 length: 14; V gene: TRBV5-4; D gene: TRBD1; CDR3 protein: CASSSPDRDHEQYF; CDR3 DNA: TGTGCCAGCAGTTCCCCGGACAGGGACCACGAGCAGTACTTC
J gene: TRBJ1-1; clone size: few; CDR3 length: 14; V gene: TRBV5-1; D gene: NA; CDR3 protein: CASSLDSQNTEAFF; CDR3 DNA: TGCGCCAGCAGCTTGGACAGCCAGAACACTGAAGCTTTCTTT
J gene: TRBJ2-5; clone size: NA; CDR3 length: 16; V gene: TRBV7-6; D gene: TRBD2; CDR3 protein: CASSSGTSGRGETQYF; CDR3 DNA: TGTGCCAGCAGCTCGGGGACTAGCGGGAGGGGAGAGACCCAGTACTTC
J gene: TRBJ1-5; clone size: NA; CDR3 length: 18; V gene: TRBV15; D gene: TRBD1; CDR3 protein: CATSGGQGLTYSNQPQHF; CDR3 DNA: TGTGCCACCAGCGGGGGACAGGGGCTTACCTATAGCAATCAGCCCCAGCATTTT
J gene: TRBJ2-7; clone size: NA; CDR3 length: 14; V gene: TRBV4-1; D gene: NA; CDR3 protein: CASSQGGGHYEQYF; CDR3 DNA: TGCGCCAGCAGCCAAGGGGGGGGCCACTACGAGCAGTACTTC
J gene: TRBJ1-1; clone size: NA; CDR3 length: 14; V gene: TRBV5-1; D gene: TRBD1; CDR3 protein: CASAPGGKGTEAFF; CDR3 DNA: TGCGCCAGCGCCCCAGGGGGCAAGGGAACTGAAGCTTTCTTT
J gene: TRBJ2-7; clone size: NA; CDR3 length: 13; V gene: TRBV19; D gene: NA; CDR3 protein: CASSPEGQSSLYF; CDR3 DNA: TGTGCCAGTAGTCCTGAAGGACAGTCATCCCTCTACTTC
J gene: TRBJ1-1; clone size: few; CDR3 length: 13; V gene: TRBV28; D gene: NA; CDR3 protein: CASGQGGRPEAFF; CDR3 DNA: TGTGCCAGCGGCCAGGGAGGGAGACCTGAAGCTTTCTTT
J gene: TRBJ1-1; clone size: NA; CDR3 length: 13; V gene: TRBV11-3; D gene: NA; CDR3 protein: CASSRTIDTEAFF; CDR3 DNA: TGTGCCAGCAGCAGGACTATAGACACTGAAGCTTTCTTT
J gene: TRBJ2-1; clone size: few; CDR3 length: 15; V gene: TRBV7-3; D gene: TRBD2; CDR3 protein: CASSLAGDGYNEQFF; CDR3 DNA: TGTGCCAGCAGCTTAGCGGGAGATGGGTACAATGAGCAGTTCTTC
J gene: TRBJ1-1; clone size: NA; CDR3 length: 17; V gene: TRBV7-8; D gene: NA; CDR3 protein: CASSYREGARLNTEAFF; CDR3 DNA: TGTGCCAGCAGCTACAGAGAAGGGGCACGGCTAAACACTGAAGCTTTCTTT
J gene: TRBJ2-7; clone size: NA; CDR3 length: 14; V gene: TRBV27; D gene: TRBD1; CDR3 protein: CASSQDRGSGEQYF; CDR3 DNA: TGTGCCAGCAGTCAAGACAGGGGGTCGGGCGAGCAGTACTTC
J gene: TRBJ2-3; clone size: NA; CDR3 length: 16; V gene: TRBV4-1; D gene: TRBD2; CDR3 protein: CASSQASGGHTDTQYF; CDR3 DNA: TGCGCCAGCAGCCAAGCCAGCGGGGGCCACACAGATACGCAGTATTTT
J gene: TRBJ2-7; clone size: NA; CDR3 length: 16; V gene: TRBV5-1; D gene: TRBD2; CDR3 protein: CASSLGTSGNPYEQYF; CDR3 DNA: TGCGCCAGCAGCTTGGGGACTAGCGGGAACCCCTACGAGCAGTACTTC
J gene: TRBJ2-5; clone size: NA; CDR3 length: 16; V gene: TRBV18; D gene: TRBD1; CDR3 protein: CASSPQGQGLQETQYF; CDR3 DNA: TGTGCCAGCTCACCCCAGGGACAGGGACTACAAGAGACCCAGTACTTC
J gene: TRBJ1-1; clone size: NA; CDR3 length: 13; V gene: TRBV12-5; D gene: NA; CDR3 protein: CASGLGRHTEAFF; CDR3 DNA: TGTGCTAGTGGTTTGGGGAGGCACACTGAAGCTTTCTTT
J gene: TRBJ2-5; clone size: NA; CDR3 length: 15; V gene: TRBV9; D gene: TRBD2; CDR3 protein: CASSALAGERETQYF; CDR3 DNA: TGTGCCAGCAGCGCGCTAGCGGGCGAACGAGAGACCCAGTACTTC
J gene: TRBJ2-5; clone size: NA; CDR3 length: 14; V gene: TRBV10-3; D gene: NA; CDR3 protein: CAISESSGGETQYF; CDR3 DNA: TGTGCCATCAGTGAGTCGTCTGGCGGGGAGACCCAGTACTTC
J gene: TRBJ1-1; clone size: NA; CDR3 length: 13; V gene: TRBV29-1; D gene: NA; CDR3 protein: CSVYEGVRTEAFF; CDR3 DNA: TGCAGCGTATACGAGGGTGTTCGGACTGAAGCTTTCTTT
J gene: TRBJ2-7; clone size: NA; CDR3 length: 14; V gene: TRBV19; D gene: TRBD1; CDR3 protein: CASSIMGTGREQYF; CDR3 DNA: TGTGCCAGTAGTATTATGGGGACAGGGCGCGAGCAGTACTTC
J gene: TRBJ1-2; clone size: NA; CDR3 length: 14; V gene: TRBV19; D gene: NA; CDR3 protein: CASRTTGPNYGYTF; CDR3 DNA: TGTGCCAGTAGAACTACAGGGCCGAACTATGGCTACACCTTC
J gene: TRBJ1-2; clone size: NA; CDR3 length: 14; V gene: TRBV6-5; D gene: NA; CDR3 protein: CASSSTYRPPGYTF; CDR3 DNA: TGTGCCAGCAGTTCCACATATCGTCCCCCCGGCTACACCTTC
J gene: TRBJ2-2; clone size: NA; CDR3 length: 13; V gene: TRBV19; D gene: TRBD2; CDR3 protein: CATGRGGTGELFF; CDR3 DNA: TGTGCCACGGGACGGGGGGGCACCGGGGAGCTGTTTTTT
J gene: TRBJ1-1; clone size: once; CDR3 length: 14; V gene: TRBV27; D gene: NA; CDR3 protein: CASSFQDSHTEAFF; CDR3 DNA: TGTGCCAGCAGTTTCCAGGACAGCCACACTGAAGCTTTCTTT
J gene: TRBJ1-5; clone size: NA; CDR3 length: 17; V gene: TRBV6-1; D gene: TRBD1; CDR3 protein: CASSERGTGHSNQPQHF; CDR3 DNA: TGTGCCAGCAGTGAAAGGGGGACAGGTCATAGCAATCAGCCCCAGCATTTT
J gene: TRBJ2-7; clone size: NA; CDR3 length: 13; V gene: TRBV18; D gene: NA; CDR3 protein: CASSPSGANEQYF; CDR3 DNA: TGTGCCAGCTCACCATCAGGGGCCAACGAGCAGTACTTC
J gene: TRBJ2-7; clone size: NA; CDR3 length: 15; V gene: TRBV6-1; D gene: NA; CDR3 protein: CASSESSLRGYEQYF; CDR3 DNA: TGTGCCAGCAGTGAATCGTCCTTAAGGGGGTACGAGCAGTACTTC
J gene: TRBJ2-7; clone size: NA; CDR3 length: 14; V gene: TRBV6-6; D gene: TRBD2; CDR3 protein: CASSYFSGTYEQYF; CDR3 DNA: TGTGCCAGCAGTTACTTTAGCGGGACTTACGAGCAGTACTTC
J gene: TRBJ1-5; clone size: NA; CDR3 length: 17; V gene: TRBV19; D gene: TRBD1; CDR3 protein: CASYNRGSGLSNQPQHF; CDR3 DNA: TGTGCCAGTTACAACAGGGGTTCGGGGTTGAGCAATCAGCCCCAGCATTTT
J gene: TRBJ2-1; clone size: NA; CDR3 length: 14; V gene: TRBV6-4; D gene: TRBD2; CDR3 protein: CASRALAPYNEQFF; CDR3 DNA: TGTGCCAGCAGGGCACTAGCGCCGTACAATGAGCAGTTCTTC
J gene: TRBJ2-7; clone size: NA; CDR3 length: 15; V gene: TRBV15; D gene: NA; CDR3 protein: CATSRDRRSFYEQYF; CDR3 DNA: TGTGCCACCAGCAGAGATCGTCGAAGCTTCTACGAGCAGTACTTC
J gene: TRBJ1-1; clone size: once; CDR3 length: 13; V gene: TRBV27; D gene: TRBD1; CDR3 protein: CASRTGQLTEAFF; CDR3 DNA: TGTGCCAGCAGAACGGGACAGTTAACTGAAGCTTTCTTT
J gene: TRBJ2-7; clone size: NA; CDR3 length: 17; V gene: TRBV7-8; D gene: TRBD2; CDR3 protein: CASSANLPGLAPYEQYF; CDR3 DNA: TGTGCCAGCAGCGCCAACTTACCGGGACTAGCCCCCTACGAGCAGTACTTC
J gene: TRBJ1-4; clone size: few; CDR3 length: 14; V gene: TRBV6-1; D gene: TRBD1; CDR3 protein: CASRPGQALEKLFF; CDR3 DNA: TGTGCCAGCAGGCCGGGACAGGCCCTTGAAAAACTGTTTTTT
J gene: TRBJ2-1; clone size: NA; CDR3 length: 14; V gene: TRBV6-4; D gene: TRBD2; CDR3 protein: CASNSGTSSDEQFF; CDR3 DNA: TGTGCCAGCAATTCCGGGACTAGCTCCGATGAGCAGTTCTTC
J gene: TRBJ2-7; clone size: NA; CDR3 length: 13; V gene: TRBV19; D gene: TRBD1; CDR3 protein: CASSSGTAYEQYF; CDR3 DNA: TGTGCCAGTAGCTCCGGGACAGCCTACGAGCAGTACTTC
J gene: TRBJ1-1; clone size: few; CDR3 length: 20; V gene: TRBV10-3; D gene: TRBD1; CDR3 protein: CAISRNIRTGGAGRNTEAFF; CDR3 DNA: TGTGCCATCAGCCGAAACATAAGGACAGGGGGTGCTGGAAGGAACACTGAAGCTTTCTTT
J gene: TRBJ1-2; clone size: NA; CDR3 length: 12; V gene: TRBV28; D gene: NA; CDR3 protein: CASSLYSPGYTF; CDR3 DNA: TGTGCCAGCAGTTTGTACTCCCCTGGCTACACCTTC
J gene: TRBJ2-1; clone size: once; CDR3 length: 13; V gene: TRBV7-3; D gene: NA; CDR3 protein: CASRPRVCDEQFF; CDR3 DNA: TGTGCCAGCAGGCCCCGAGTTTGCGATGAGCAGTTCTTC
J gene: TRBJ2-7; clone size: NA; CDR3 length: 14; V gene: TRBV19; D gene: TRBD2; CDR3 protein: CASSIVAGSYEQYF; CDR3 DNA: TGTGCCAGTAGTATTGTAGCGGGATCTTACGAGCAGTACTTC
J gene: TRBJ2-1; clone size: NA; CDR3 length: 14; V gene: TRBV6-1; D gene: TRBD2; CDR3 protein: CASSFTGGLNEQFF; CDR3 DNA: TGTGCCAGCAGTTTCACGGGAGGCCTCAATGAGCAGTTCTTC
J gene: TRBJ1-1; clone size: NA; CDR3 length: 14; V gene: TRBV2; D gene: NA; CDR3 protein: CASTLLQGSTEAFF; CDR3 DNA: TGTGCCAGCACCCTATTACAGGGTAGTACTGAAGCTTTCTTT
J gene: TRBJ1-4; clone size: once; CDR3 length: 13; V gene: TRBV10-3; D gene: NA; CDR3 protein: CAIGEAGNEKLFF; CDR3 DNA: TGTGCCATCGGTGAGGCGGGTAATGAAAAACTGTTTTTT